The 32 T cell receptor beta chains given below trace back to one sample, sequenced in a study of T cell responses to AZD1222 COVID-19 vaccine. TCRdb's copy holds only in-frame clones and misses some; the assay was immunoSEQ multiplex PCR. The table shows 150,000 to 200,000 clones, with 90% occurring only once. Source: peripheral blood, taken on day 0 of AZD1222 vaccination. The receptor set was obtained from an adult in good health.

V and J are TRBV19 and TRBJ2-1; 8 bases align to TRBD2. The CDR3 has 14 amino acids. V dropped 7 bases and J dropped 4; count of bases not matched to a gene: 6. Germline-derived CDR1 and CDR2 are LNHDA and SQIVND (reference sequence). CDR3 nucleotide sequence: TGTGCCAGTACCCCTAGCGGGCGTTACAATGAGCAGTTCTTC. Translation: CASTPSGRYNEQFF.

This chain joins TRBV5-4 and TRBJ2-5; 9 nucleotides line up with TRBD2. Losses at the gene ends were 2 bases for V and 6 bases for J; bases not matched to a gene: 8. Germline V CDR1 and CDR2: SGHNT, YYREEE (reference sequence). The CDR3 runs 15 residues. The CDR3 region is CASSFTGGGAKTQYF. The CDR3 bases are TGTGCCAGCAGCTTTACGGGCGGGGGGGCTAAGACCCAGTACTTC.

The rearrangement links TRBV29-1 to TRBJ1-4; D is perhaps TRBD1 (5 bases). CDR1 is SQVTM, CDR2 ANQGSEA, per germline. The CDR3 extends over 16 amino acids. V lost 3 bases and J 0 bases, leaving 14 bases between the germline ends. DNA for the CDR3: TGCAGCGTTGAGGGGACGGGAGGAGCAACTAATGAAAAACTGTTTTTT. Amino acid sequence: CSVEGTGGATNEKLFF. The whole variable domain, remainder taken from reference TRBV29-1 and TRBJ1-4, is SAVISQKPSRDICQRGTSLTIQCQVDSQVTMMFWYRQQPGQSLTLIATANQGSEATYESGFVIDKFPISRPNLTFSTLTVSNMSPEDSSIYLCSVEGTGGATNEKLFFGSGTQLSVL.

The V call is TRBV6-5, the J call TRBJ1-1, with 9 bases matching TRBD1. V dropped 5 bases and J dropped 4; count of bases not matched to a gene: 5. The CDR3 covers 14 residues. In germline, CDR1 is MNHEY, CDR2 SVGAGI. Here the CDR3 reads CASSTQGAGTEAFF. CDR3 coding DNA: TGTGCCAGCAGTACACAGGGGGCAGGCACTGAAGCTTTCTTT.

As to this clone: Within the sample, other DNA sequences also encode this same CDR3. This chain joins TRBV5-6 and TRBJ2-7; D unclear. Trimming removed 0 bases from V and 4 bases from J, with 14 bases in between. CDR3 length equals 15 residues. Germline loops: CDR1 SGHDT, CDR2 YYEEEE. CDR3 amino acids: CASSLAGGVSYEQYF. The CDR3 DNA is TGTGCCAGCAGCTTGGCGGGTGGGGTCTCGTACGAGCAGTACTTC.

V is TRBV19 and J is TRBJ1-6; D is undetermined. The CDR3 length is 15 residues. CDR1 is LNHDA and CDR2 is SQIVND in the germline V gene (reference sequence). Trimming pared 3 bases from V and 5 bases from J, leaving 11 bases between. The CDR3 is CASSIWVSDNSPLHF. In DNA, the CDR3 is TGTGCCAGTAGTATTTGGGTTTCCGATAATTCACCCCTCCACTTT.

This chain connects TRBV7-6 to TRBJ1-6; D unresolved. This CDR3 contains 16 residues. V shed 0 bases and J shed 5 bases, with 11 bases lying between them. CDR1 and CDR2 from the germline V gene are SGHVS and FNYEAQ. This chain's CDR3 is CASSLASADHNSPLHF. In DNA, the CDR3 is TGTGCCAGCAGCTTAGCCTCCGCAGATCATAATTCACCCCTCCACTTT.

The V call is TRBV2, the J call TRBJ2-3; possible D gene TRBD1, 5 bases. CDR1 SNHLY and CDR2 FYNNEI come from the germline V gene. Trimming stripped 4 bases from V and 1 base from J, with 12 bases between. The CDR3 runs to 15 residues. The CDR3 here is CASSGLVRGTDTQYF. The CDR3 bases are TGTGCCAGCAGTGGTTTGGTCAGGGGCACAGATACGCAGTATTTT.

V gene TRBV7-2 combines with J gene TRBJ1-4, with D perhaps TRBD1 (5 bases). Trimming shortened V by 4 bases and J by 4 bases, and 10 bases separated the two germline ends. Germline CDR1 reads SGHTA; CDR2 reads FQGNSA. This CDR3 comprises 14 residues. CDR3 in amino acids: CASSSGGGNEKLFF. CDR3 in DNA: TGTGCCAGCAGCTCGGGGGGGGGTAATGAAAAACTGTTTTTT.

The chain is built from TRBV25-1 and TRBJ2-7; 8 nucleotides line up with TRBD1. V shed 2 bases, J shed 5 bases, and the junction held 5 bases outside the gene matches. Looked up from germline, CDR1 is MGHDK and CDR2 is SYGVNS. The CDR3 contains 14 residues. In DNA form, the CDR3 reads TGTGCCAGCAGTGAACCTGGACAGGGAAACGAGCAGTACTTC. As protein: CASSEPGQGNEQYF.

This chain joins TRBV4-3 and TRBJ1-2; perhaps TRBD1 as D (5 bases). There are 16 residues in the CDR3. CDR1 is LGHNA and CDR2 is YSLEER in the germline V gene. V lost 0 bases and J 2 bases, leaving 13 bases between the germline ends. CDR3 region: CASSQDSAGTNYGYTF. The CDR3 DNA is TGCGCCAGCAGCCAAGATTCGGCAGGGACGAACTATGGCTACACCTTC.

The CDR3 DNA sequence: TGTGCCTGGAGTGAAGCGGGGGAGTTTTTTAATGAGCAGTTCTTC. Protein: CAWSEAGEFFNEQFF. This rearrangement joins TRBV30 to TRBJ2-1; 8 bases agree with TRBD2. J lost 7 bases, V lost 1 base, and 9 bases had no gene match. Germline assignment: CDR1 GTSNPN and CDR2 SVGIG (reference sequence). This CDR3 is built from 15 residues. Full variable domain (outside the CDR3, taken from reference TRBV30 and TRBJ2-1): SQTIHQWPATLVQPVGSPLSLECTVEGTSNPNLYWYRQAAGRGLQLLFYSVGIGQISSEVPQNLSASRPQDRQFILSSKKLLLSDSGFYLCAWSEAGEFFNEQFFGPGTRLTVL.

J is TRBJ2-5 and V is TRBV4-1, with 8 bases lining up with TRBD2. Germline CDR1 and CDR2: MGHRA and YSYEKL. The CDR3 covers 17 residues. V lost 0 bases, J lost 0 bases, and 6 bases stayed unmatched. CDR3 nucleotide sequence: TGCGCCAGCAGCCAAGATATTGGCGGGGGGCACCAAGAGACCCAGTACTTC. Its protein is CASSQDIGGGHQETQYF.

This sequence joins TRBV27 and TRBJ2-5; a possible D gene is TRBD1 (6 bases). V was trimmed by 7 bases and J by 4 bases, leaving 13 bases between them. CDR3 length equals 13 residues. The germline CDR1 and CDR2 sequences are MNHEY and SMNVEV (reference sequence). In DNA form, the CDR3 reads TGTGCCAGCAATCAGGGGCGAGGAGAGACCCAGTACTTC. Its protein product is CASNQGRGETQYF.

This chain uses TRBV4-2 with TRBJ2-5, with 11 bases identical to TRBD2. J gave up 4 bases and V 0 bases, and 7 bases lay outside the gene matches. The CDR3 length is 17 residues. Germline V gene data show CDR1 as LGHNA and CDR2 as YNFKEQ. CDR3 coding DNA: TGTGCCAGCAGCCAAGAGCCGATCACTAGCGGGGGAGAGACCCAGTACTTC. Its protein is CASSQEPITSGGETQYF.

CDR3 amino acids: CASSLPQGLAGDEQFF. CDR3 nucleotide sequence: TGCGCCAGCAGCTTACCTCAGGGACTAGCGGGGGATGAGCAGTTCTTC. The rearrangement links TRBV5-1 to TRBJ2-1; 14 bases are shared with TRBD2. The V segment lost 2 bases and the J segment 8 bases; nucleotides outside the gene matches: 6. Per germline, CDR1 SGHRS and CDR2 YFSETQ. The CDR3 runs to 16 residues.

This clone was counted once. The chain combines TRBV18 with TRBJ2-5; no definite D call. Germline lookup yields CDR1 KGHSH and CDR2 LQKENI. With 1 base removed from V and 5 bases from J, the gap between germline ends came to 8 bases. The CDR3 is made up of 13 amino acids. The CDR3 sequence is CASSPQGLETQYF. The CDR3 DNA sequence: TGTGCCAGCTCACCACAGGGTCTCGAGACCCAGTACTTC. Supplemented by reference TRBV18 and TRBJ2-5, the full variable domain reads NAGVMQNPRHLVRRRGQEARLRCSPMKGHSHVYWYRQLPEEGLKFMVYLQKENIIDESGMPKERFSAEFPKEGPSILRIQQVVRGDSAAYFCASSPQGLETQYFGPGTRLLVL.

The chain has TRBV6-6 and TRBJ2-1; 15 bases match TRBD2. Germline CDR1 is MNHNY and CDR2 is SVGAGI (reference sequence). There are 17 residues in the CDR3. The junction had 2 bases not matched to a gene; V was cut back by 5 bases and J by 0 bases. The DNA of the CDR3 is TGTGCCAGCAGTCGGACTAGCGGGGGGGTCTCCTACAATGAGCAGTTCTTC. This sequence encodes CASSRTSGGVSYNEQFF.

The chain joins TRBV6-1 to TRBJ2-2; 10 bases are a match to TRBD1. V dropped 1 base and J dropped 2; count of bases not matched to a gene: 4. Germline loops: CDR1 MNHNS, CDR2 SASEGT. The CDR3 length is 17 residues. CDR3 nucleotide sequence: TGTGCCAGCAGTGAAGGACAGGGGGCGCTAAACACCGGGGAGCTGTTTTTT. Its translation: CASSEGQGALNTGELFF.

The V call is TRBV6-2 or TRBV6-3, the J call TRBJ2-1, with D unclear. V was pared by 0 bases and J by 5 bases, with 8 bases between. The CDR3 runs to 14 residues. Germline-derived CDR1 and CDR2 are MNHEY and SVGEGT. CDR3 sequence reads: CASSYSGSHNEQFF. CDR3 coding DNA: TGTGCCAGCAGTTACTCGGGTAGTCACAATGAGCAGTTCTTC.

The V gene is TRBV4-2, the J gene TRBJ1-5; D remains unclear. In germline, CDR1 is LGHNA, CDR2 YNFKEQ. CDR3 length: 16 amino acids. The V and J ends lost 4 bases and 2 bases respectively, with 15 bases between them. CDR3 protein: CASSRGSPGGNQPQHF. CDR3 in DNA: TGTGCCAGCAGCCGAGGGTCCCCTGGGGGCAATCAGCCCCAGCATTTT.

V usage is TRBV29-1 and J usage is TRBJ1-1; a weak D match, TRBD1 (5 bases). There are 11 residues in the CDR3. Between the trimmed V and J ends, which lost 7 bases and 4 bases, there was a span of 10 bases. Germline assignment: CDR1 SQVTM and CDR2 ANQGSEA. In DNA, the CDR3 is TGCAGCGCCAGGGTGGGCACTGAAGCTTTCTTT. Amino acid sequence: CSARVGTEAFF.

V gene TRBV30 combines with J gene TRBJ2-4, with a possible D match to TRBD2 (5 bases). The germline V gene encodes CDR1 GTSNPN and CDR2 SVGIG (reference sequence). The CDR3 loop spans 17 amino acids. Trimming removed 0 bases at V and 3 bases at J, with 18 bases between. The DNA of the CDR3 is TGTGCCTGGAGTGTCGGGTTTGGGAGCGGCCTCAAAAACATTCAGTACTTC. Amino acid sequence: CAWSVGFGSGLKNIQYF.

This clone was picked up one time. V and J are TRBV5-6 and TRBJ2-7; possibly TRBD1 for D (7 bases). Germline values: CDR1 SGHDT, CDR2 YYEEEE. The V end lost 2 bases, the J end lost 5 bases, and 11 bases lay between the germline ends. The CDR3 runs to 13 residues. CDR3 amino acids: CASSFRGVHEQYF. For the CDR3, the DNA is TGTGCCAGCAGCTTCAGGGGGGTCCACGAGCAGTACTTC.

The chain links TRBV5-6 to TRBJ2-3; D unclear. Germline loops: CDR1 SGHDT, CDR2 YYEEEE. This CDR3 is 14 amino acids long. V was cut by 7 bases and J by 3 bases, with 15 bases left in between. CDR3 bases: TGTGCCAGCGGAGCTAGGCCGGCAACAGATACGCAGTATTTT. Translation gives CASGARPATDTQYF.

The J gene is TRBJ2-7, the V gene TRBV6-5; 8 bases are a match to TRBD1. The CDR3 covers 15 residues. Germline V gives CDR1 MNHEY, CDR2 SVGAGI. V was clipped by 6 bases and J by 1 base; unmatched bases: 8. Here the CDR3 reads CASSGQGSKSYEQYF. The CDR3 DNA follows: TGTGCCAGCAGCGGACAGGGTTCGAAATCCTACGAGCAGTACTTC.

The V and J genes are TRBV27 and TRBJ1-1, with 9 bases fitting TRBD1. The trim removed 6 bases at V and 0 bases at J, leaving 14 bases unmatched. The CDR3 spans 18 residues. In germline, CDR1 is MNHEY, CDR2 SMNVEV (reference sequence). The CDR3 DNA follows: TGTGCCAGCAGACTATCCACCCGGGACAGGGTATTGAACACTGAAGCTTTCTTT. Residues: CASRLSTRDRVLNTEAFF.

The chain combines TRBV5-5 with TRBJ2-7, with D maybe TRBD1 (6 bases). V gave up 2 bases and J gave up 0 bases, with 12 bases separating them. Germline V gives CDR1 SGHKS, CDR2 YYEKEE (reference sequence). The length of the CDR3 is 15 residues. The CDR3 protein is CASSLQGSPSYEQYF. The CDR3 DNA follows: TGTGCCAGCAGCTTACAGGGAAGTCCCTCCTACGAGCAGTACTTC.

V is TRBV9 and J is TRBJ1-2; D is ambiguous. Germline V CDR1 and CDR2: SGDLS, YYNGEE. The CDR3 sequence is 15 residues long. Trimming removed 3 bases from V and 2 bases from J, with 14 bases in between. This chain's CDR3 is CASSAYRHLNYGYTF. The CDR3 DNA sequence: TGTGCCAGCAGCGCCTATAGACACTTAAACTATGGCTACACCTTC.

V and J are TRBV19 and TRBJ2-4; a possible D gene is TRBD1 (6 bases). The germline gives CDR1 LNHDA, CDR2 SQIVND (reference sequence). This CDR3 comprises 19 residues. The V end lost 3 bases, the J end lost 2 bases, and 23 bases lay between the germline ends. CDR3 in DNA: TGTGCCAGTAGTATGGGGGACACCCCACGGAAGGATTCCAAAAACATTCAGTACTTC. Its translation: CASSMGDTPRKDSKNIQYF.

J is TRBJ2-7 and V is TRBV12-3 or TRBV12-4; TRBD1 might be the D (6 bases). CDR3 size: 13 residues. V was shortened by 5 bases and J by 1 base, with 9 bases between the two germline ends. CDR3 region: CASSPQGSYEQYF. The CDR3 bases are TGTGCCAGCAGTCCACAGGGTTCCTACGAGCAGTACTTC.

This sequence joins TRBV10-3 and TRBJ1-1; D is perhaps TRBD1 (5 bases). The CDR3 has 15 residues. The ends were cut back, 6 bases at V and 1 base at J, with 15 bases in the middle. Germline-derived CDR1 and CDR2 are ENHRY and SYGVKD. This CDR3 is CAIRVQEVGNTEAFF. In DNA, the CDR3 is TGTGCCATCAGGGTACAGGAGGTCGGGAACACTGAAGCTTTCTTT.